Detailed here is one TCR beta chain. What it binds is not known. The data were obtained in a study of cytomegalovirus exposure and HLA in healthy donors. Trimming shortened V by 0 bases and J by 7 bases, and 15 bases separated the two germline ends. Germline V gene data show CDR1 as GTSNPN and CDR2 as SVGIG (reference sequence). CDR3 size: 14 residues. Nominal health characterized the donors when sampled, though unrecorded immune exposures were likely. The PCR ran on 60 Vbeta and 13 Jbeta primers. Libraries were prepared by immunoSEQ multiplex PCR; TCRdb keeps only in-frame clonotypes and omits some of them. The profile shows 150,000 to 180,000 clones, roughly 79% of them singletons. Whole-study results and caveats: Donors were assumed by presence/absence analyses to have roughly uniform sequencing depth. Most subjects' HLA-A and HLA-B alleles were reportedly predicted from TCR beta sequences.

The sequenced material came from PBMCs. The TCR was taken from a man younger than 35 in good health and CMV-seronegative. This sequence joins TRBV30 and TRBJ1-1, with a tentative D call TRBD1 (6 bases). CDR3 bases: TGTGCCTGGAGTGTACATTTGTCAGGGGATGAAGCTTTCTTT. Translating it yields CAWSVHLSGDEAFF.